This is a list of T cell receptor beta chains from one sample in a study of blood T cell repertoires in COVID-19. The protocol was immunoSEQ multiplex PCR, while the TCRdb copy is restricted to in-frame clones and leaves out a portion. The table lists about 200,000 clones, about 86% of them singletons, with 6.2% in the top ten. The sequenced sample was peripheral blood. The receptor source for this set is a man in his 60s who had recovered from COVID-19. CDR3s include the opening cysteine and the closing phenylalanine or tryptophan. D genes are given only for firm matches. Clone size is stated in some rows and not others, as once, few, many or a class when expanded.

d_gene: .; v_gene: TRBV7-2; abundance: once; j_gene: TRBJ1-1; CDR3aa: CASSFPGTNTEAFF; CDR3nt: TGTGCCAGCAGCTTTCCTGGCACGAACACTGAAGCTTTCTTT
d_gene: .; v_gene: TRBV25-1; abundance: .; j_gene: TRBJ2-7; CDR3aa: CASSEWMTDSYEQYF; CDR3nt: TGTGCCAGCAGTGAATGGATGACAGATAGCTACGAGCAGTACTTC
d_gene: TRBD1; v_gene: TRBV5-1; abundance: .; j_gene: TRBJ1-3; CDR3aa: CASSPDLRDRAGNTIYF; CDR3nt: TGCGCCAGCAGCCCGGACCTCCGGGACAGAGCTGGAAACACCATATATTTT
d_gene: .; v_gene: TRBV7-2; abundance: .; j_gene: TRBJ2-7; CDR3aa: CASSTRQENYEQYF; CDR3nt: TGTGCCAGCAGCACGAGACAGGAAAACTACGAGCAGTACTTC
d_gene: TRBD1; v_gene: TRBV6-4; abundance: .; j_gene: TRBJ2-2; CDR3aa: CASSPQGVNTGELFF; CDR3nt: TGTGCCAGCAGTCCCCAGGGGGTGAACACCGGGGAGCTGTTTTTT
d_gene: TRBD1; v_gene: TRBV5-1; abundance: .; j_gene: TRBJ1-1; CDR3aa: CASSLAGGANTEAFF; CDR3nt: TGCGCCAGCAGCTTAGCAGGGGGCGCAAACACTGAAGCTTTCTTT
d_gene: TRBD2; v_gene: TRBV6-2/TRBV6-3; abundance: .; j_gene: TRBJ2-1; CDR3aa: CASSASSGVLFF; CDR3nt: TGTGCCAGCAGTGCCTCTAGCGGGGTTTTGTTCTTC
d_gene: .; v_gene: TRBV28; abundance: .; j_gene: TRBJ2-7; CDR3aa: CASSFTYEQYF; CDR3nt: TGTGCCAGCAGTTTCACCTACGAGCAGTACTTC
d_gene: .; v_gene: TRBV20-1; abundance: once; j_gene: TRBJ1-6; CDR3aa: CSASRGDGSPLHF; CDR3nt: TGCAGTGCTAGTCGGGGTGATGGGTCACCCCTCCACTTT
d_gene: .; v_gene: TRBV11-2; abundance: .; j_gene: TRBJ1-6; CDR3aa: CASTPTGQLNSPLHF; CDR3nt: TGTGCCAGCACCCCGACAGGCCAACTTAATTCACCCCTCCACTTT
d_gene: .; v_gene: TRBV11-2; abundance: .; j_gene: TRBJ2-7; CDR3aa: CASSGPHEQYF; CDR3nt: TGTGCCAGCAGCGGGCCCCACGAGCAGTACTTC
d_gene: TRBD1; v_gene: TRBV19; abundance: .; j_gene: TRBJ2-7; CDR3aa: CATTSPRTGIYEQYF; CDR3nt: TGTGCCACCACCTCCCCCCGGACAGGTATCTACGAGCAGTACTTC
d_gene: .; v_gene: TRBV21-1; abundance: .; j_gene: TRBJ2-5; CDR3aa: CASSKAASGRTQTQYF; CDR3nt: TGTGCCAGCAGCAAAGCTGCGAGCGGGAGGACTCAGACCCAGTACTTC
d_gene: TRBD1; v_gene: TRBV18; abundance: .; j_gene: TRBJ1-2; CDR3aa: CASSPPGTAGGYTF; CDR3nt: TGTGCCAGCTCACCACCGGGGACAGCCGGAGGCTACACCTTC
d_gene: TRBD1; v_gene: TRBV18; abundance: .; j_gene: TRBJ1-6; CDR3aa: CASSHDRADSPLHF; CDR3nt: TGTGCCAGCTCACACGACAGGGCCGATTCACCCCTCCACTTT
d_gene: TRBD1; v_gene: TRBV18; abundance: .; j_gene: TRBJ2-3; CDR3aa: CATTGASTDTQYF; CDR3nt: TGTGCCACCACAGGGGCTAGCACAGATACGCAGTATTTT